This T cell receptor beta chain was sequenced during a study of shared clonotypes between healthy human individuals. The study, taken as a whole, reports: Sampling was confined to blood; repertoires within tissues likely differ.

Remarks on this clone: What it binds is unknown.

Original handling: In the immunoSEQ data, sequences were junction-only and lacked quality scores, so filtering differed. Clones were sequenced by immunoSEQ multiplex PCR, and TCRdb holds only the in-frame ones, with some missing. V and J calls and clone size are given by that table; D and trimming were obtained from the DNA. Here the sample spans some 2.1 million clones, around 93% being singletons. CD8 cells regarded as naive lacked CD45RO, were positively chosen for CCR7, and omitted terminally differentiated effector memory CD45RA+ cells. The CDR3 extends over 14 amino acids. CDR1 and CDR2 (germline): SGHTA, FQGTGA. V dropped 2 bases and J dropped 5; count of bases not matched to a gene: 2.

This sequence joins TRBV7-3 and TRBJ2-2; 7 bases map to TRBD1. Material: naive CD8+ T cells from PBMCs. This receptor was identified in a man in his late teens or twenties in good health. Some clones in this sample may be carry-over from other donors' samples. CDR3 sequence: CASSLPQGTGELFF. The CDR3 DNA follows: TGTGCCAGCAGCTTACCACAGGGGACCGGGGAGCTGTTTTTT.